This is a list of T cell receptor beta chains from one sample in a study of blood T cell repertoires in COVID-19. Clones were read by immunoSEQ multiplex PCR, and TCRdb kept only the in-frame ones, dropping some. The table shows about 300,000 clones, with roughly 80% occurring only once. The sample was peripheral blood. The receptors derive from a human donor with COVID-19, enrolled during active disease. The donor label of this sample is uncertain. Both conserved end residues are part of each CDR3. A D gene is named only where the DNA matches it firmly. Not every row has a clone size; where given, it reads once, few, many or a size class.

size: -; D: TRBD1; J: TRBJ2-3; V: TRBV9; CDR3: CASSVADRGSTQYF; DNA: TGTGCCAGCAGCGTAGCCGACAGGGGGTCTACGCAGTATTTT
size: -; D: TRBD1; J: TRBJ2-5; V: TRBV18; CDR3: CASSPGTGFVQYF; DNA: TGTGCCAGCTCACCCGGGACAGGGTTCGTGCAGTACTTC
size: -; D: TRBD1; J: TRBJ2-5; V: TRBV27; CDR3: CASSTNRGDQETQYF; DNA: TGTGCCAGCAGTACGAACAGGGGGGACCAAGAGACCCAGTACTTC
size: -; D: -; J: TRBJ2-5; V: TRBV27; CDR3: CASSFSLSSHQETQYF; DNA: TGTGCCAGCAGTTTTTCATTAAGCTCACACCAAGAGACCCAGTACTTC
size: -; D: TRBD2; J: TRBJ2-2; V: TRBV9; CDR3: CASSVAGGANTGELFF; DNA: TGTGCCAGCAGCGTAGCGGGGGGGGCGAACACCGGGGAGCTGTTTTTT
size: -; D: -; J: TRBJ1-2; V: TRBV28; CDR3: CASSWDTEYGYTF; DNA: TGTGCCAGCAGCTGGGACACCGAATATGGCTACACCTTC
size: -; D: -; J: TRBJ1-1; V: TRBV5-4; CDR3: CASSLKHMNTEAFF; DNA: TGTGCCAGCAGCTTGAAACACATGAACACTGAAGCTTTCTTT
size: once; D: TRBD2; J: TRBJ2-3; V: TRBV6-4; CDR3: CASSDSSGRGTDTQYF; DNA: TGTGCCAGCAGTGACTCTAGCGGGAGAGGAACAGATACGCAGTATTTT
size: -; D: -; J: TRBJ2-5; V: TRBV29-1; CDR3: CSVDAGETQYF; DNA: TGCAGCGTTGATGCCGGAGAGACCCAGTACTTC
size: -; D: TRBD2; J: TRBJ2-7; V: TRBV2; CDR3: CASSGLAVSYEQYF; DNA: TGTGCCAGCAGTGGACTAGCGGTCTCCTACGAGCAGTACTTC
size: -; D: -; J: TRBJ1-5; V: TRBV28; CDR3: CASSWGLQGNQPQHF; DNA: TGTGCCAGCAGTTGGGGTCTACAGGGCAATCAGCCCCAGCATTTT
size: -; D: -; J: TRBJ1-3; V: TRBV13; CDR3: CASSSSGHTFSGNTIYF; DNA: TGTGCCAGCAGCTCTTCCGGACACACTTTCTCTGGAAACACCATATATTTT
size: -; D: -; J: TRBJ2-7; V: TRBV11-3; CDR3: CASSLAGQGSRVQYF; DNA: TGTGCCAGCAGCTTAGCTGGCCAGGGATCAAGGGTGCAGTACTTC
size: -; D: TRBD1; J: TRBJ1-2; V: TRBV27; CDR3: CASSLIPSLTGPNYGYTF; DNA: TGTGCCAGCAGTTTAATTCCCTCCTTGACAGGGCCCAATTATGGCTACACCTTC
size: -; D: -; J: TRBJ2-1; V: TRBV5-5; CDR3: CASSLSSEIRNEQFF; DNA: TGTGCCAGCAGCTTGAGTAGCGAGATTCGGAATGAGCAGTTCTTC
size: -; D: -; J: TRBJ2-7; V: TRBV6-1; CDR3: CASSERRTSSSYEQYF; DNA: TGTGCCAGCAGTGAAAGGAGAACTTCTAGCTCCTACGAGCAGTACTTC
size: -; D: -; J: TRBJ2-3; V: TRBV6-4; CDR3: CASSDGQGPDTQYF; DNA: TGTGCCAGCAGTGACGGGCAGGGCCCAGATACGCAGTATTTT
size: -; D: -; J: TRBJ1-5; V: TRBV20-1; CDR3: CSARGRSYQHF; DNA: TGCAGTGCTAGAGGGAGGTCCTACCAGCATTTT
size: -; D: -; J: TRBJ1-1; V: TRBV28; CDR3: CASRDPGGTGNTEAFF; DNA: TGTGCCAGCAGGGATCCGGGGGGGACGGGGAACACTGAAGCTTTCTTT
size: -; D: TRBD1; J: TRBJ2-7; V: TRBV7-2; CDR3: CASSLTGTAVHEQYF; DNA: TGTGCCAGCAGCTTGACCGGGACAGCGGTCCACGAGCAGTACTTC
size: -; D: -; J: TRBJ2-2; V: TRBV5-8; CDR3: CASSRQGTGELFF; DNA: TGTGCCAGCAGCCGCCAGGGAACCGGGGAGCTGTTTTTT
size: -; D: -; J: TRBJ1-5; V: TRBV19; CDR3: CASSIHPRVSNQPQHF; DNA: TGTGCCAGTAGTATCCACCCCAGGGTGAGCAATCAGCCCCAGCATTTT
size: once; D: -; J: TRBJ2-5; V: TRBV27; CDR3: CASSLYGGWETQYF; DNA: TGTGCCAGCAGTTTATATGGAGGGTGGGAGACCCAGTACTTC
size: many; D: -; J: TRBJ2-3; V: TRBV29-1; CDR3: CSVEDGLGTDTQYF; DNA: TGCAGCGTTGAAGATGGTCTAGGCACAGATACGCAGTATTTT
size: -; D: -; J: TRBJ1-5; V: TRBV25-1; CDR3: CASSQTGPNQPQHF; DNA: TGTGCCAGCAGTCAAACAGGGCCTAATCAGCCCCAGCATTTT
size: -; D: TRBD1; J: TRBJ2-3; V: TRBV5-6; CDR3: CASSGRQGRDTQYF; DNA: TGTGCCAGCAGCGGAAGACAGGGGAGAGATACGCAGTATTTT
size: -; D: -; J: TRBJ2-7; V: TRBV4-3; CDR3: CASSQDLSYEQYF; DNA: TGCGCCAGCAGCCAAGATTTGAGCTACGAGCAGTACTTC
size: -; D: TRBD1; J: TRBJ2-2; V: TRBV18; CDR3: CASSPGTGRTGELFF; DNA: TGTGCCAGCTCACCCGGGACAGGGCGCACCGGGGAGCTGTTTTTT
size: -; D: TRBD2; J: TRBJ2-7; V: TRBV7-2; CDR3: CASSTGLAGLPEQYF; DNA: TGTGCCAGCAGCACCGGACTAGCGGGACTCCCCGAGCAGTACTTC
size: -; D: TRBD1; J: TRBJ2-7; V: TRBV27; CDR3: CASTRTGTGYYEQYF; DNA: TGTGCCAGCACCCGAACCGGGACAGGCTACTACGAGCAGTACTTC
size: -; D: TRBD2; J: TRBJ2-4; V: TRBV20-1; CDR3: CSASRPSGGDLAKNIQYF; DNA: TGCAGTGCTAGTAGGCCTAGCGGAGGGGATCTAGCCAAAAACATTCAGTACTTC
size: once; D: -; J: TRBJ1-4; V: TRBV2; CDR3: CASSVSGLTNEKLFF; DNA: TGTGCCAGCAGTGTTTCAGGTCTCACTAATGAAAAACTGTTTTTT
size: -; D: -; J: TRBJ2-2; V: TRBV11-2; CDR3: CASKLQGPTGELFF; DNA: TGTGCCAGCAAGCTTCAGGGCCCCACCGGGGAGCTGTTTTTT
size: -; D: -; J: TRBJ1-2; V: TRBV6-5; CDR3: CASRAGLGYTF; DNA: TGTGCCAGCAGAGCGGGTTTAGGCTACACCTTC
size: -; D: TRBD2; J: TRBJ2-3; V: TRBV5-1; CDR3: CASSFSGSRKDTQYF; DNA: TGCGCCAGCAGCTTCAGCGGGAGTAGGAAGGATACGCAGTATTTT
size: few; D: TRBD2; J: TRBJ2-1; V: TRBV28; CDR3: CASSTWTSGRAVYNEQFF; DNA: TGTGCCAGCAGCACATGGACTAGCGGGAGGGCCGTCTACAATGAGCAGTTCTTC
size: -; D: -; J: TRBJ2-7; V: TRBV29-1; CDR3: CSVDRGAPYEQYF; DNA: TGCAGCGTTGACCGGGGGGCACCCTACGAGCAGTACTTC
size: -; D: TRBD1; J: TRBJ1-6; V: TRBV5-1; CDR3: CASSEQGNSPLHF; DNA: TGCGCCAGCAGCGAACAGGGGAATTCACCCCTCCACTTT
size: -; D: -; J: TRBJ2-7; V: TRBV5-6; CDR3: CASSWAAGKWGEQYF; DNA: TGTGCCAGCAGCTGGGCGGCGGGGAAATGGGGCGAGCAGTACTTC
size: -; D: -; J: TRBJ2-2; V: TRBV25-1; CDR3: CASSVLQGSGELFF; DNA: TGTGCCAGCAGTGTCTTGCAGGGTTCCGGGGAGCTGTTTTTT
size: -; D: -; J: TRBJ2-2; V: TRBV7-7; CDR3: CASSPRLGPAGGELFF; DNA: TGTGCTAGCAGCCCCCGTCTGGGGCCAGCAGGCGGGGAGCTGTTTTTT
size: few; D: TRBD1; J: TRBJ1-6; V: TRBV2; CDR3: CATKTDRGRNSPLHF; DNA: TGTGCCACCAAAACGGACAGGGGGAGAAATTCACCCCTCCACTTT
size: -; D: -; J: TRBJ2-1; V: TRBV2; CDR3: CASRARVAPGNEQFF; DNA: TGTGCCAGCAGGGCCAGGGTGGCTCCCGGCAATGAGCAGTTCTTC